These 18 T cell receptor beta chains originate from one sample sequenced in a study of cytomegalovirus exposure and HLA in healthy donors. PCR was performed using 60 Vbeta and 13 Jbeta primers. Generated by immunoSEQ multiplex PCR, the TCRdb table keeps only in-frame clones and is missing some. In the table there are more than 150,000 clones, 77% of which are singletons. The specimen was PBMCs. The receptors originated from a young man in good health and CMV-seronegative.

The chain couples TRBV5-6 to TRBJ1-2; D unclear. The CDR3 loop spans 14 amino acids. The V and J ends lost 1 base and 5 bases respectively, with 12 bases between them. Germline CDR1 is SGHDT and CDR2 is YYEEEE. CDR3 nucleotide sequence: TGTGCCAGCAGCTTGAAACCGGGGTTATATGGCTACACCTTC. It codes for CASSLKPGLYGYTF.

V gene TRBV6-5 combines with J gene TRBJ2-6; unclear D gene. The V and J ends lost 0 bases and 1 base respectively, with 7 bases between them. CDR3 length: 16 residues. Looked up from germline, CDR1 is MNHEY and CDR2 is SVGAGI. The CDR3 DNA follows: TGTGCCAGCAGTTACTCCCGGTCGTCTGGGGCCAACGTCCTGACTTTC. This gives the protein CASSYSRSSGANVLTF.

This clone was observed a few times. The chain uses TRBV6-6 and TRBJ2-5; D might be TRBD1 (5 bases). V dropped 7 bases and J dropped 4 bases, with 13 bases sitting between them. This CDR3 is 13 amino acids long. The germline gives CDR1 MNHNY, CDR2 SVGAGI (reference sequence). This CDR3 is CASTEWGRETQYF. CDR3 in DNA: TGTGCCAGCACCGAATGGGGCCGAGAGACCCAGTACTTC.

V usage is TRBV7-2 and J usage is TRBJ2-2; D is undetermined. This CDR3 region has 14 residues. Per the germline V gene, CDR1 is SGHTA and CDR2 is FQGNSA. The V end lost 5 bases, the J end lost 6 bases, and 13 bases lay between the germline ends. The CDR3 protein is CASSRATTAGELFF. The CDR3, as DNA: TGTGCCAGCAGCCGTGCAACTACGGCCGGGGAGCTGTTTTTT.

CDR3 protein: CASSFSSYEQYF. Written as DNA, the CDR3 is TGTGCCAGCAGCTTTTCGTCGTACGAGCAGTACTTC. The chain recombines TRBV5-8 with TRBJ2-7; D uncertain. Deletions cut 2 bases from V and 4 bases from J, with 7 bases between. The CDR3 length is 12 residues. The V gene's germline CDR1 is SGHTS and CDR2 YDEGEE.

The CDR3 DNA sequence: TGTGCCAGCAGCTCCGCCCCTTCAGTCGAGCAGTACTTC. Its protein is CASSSAPSVEQYF. J is TRBJ2-7 and V is TRBV5-4; D call uncertain. Germline lookup yields CDR1 SGHNT and CDR2 YYREEE (reference sequence). The CDR3 extends over 13 amino acids. The V gene lost 3 bases and the J gene lost 6 bases, with 13 bases spanning the gap. The full variable domain, completed using reference TRBV5-4 and TRBJ2-7, is ETGVTQSPTHLIKTRGQQVTLRCSSQSGHNTVSWYQQALGQGPQFIFQYYREEENGRGNFPPRFSGLQFPNYSSELNVNALELDDSALYLCASSSAPSVEQYFGPGTRLTVT.

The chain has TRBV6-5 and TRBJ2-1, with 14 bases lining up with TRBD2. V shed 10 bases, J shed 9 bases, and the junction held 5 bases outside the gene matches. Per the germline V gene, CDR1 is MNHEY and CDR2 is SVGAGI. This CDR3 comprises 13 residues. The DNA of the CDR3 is TGTGCCACCCGACTAGCGGGAGGGGGTGAGCAGTTCTTC. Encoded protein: CATRLAGGGEQFF.

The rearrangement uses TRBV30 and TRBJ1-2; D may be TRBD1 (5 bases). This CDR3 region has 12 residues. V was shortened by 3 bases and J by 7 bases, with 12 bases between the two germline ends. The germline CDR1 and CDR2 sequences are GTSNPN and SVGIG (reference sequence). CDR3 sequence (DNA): TGTGCCTGGAGCCCAGGGTCGGGTGGCTACACCTTC. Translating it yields CAWSPGSGGYTF. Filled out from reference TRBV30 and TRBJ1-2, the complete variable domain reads SQTIHQWPATLVQPVGSPLSLECTVEGTSNPNLYWYRQAAGRGLQLLFYSVGIGQISSEVPQNLSASRPQDRQFILSSKKLLLSDSGFYLCAWSPGSGGYTFGSGTRLTVV.

In nucleotides, the CDR3 is TGTGCCTGGAGTGTACAGGGCGGTGGAAACACCATATATTTT. Translation gives CAWSVQGGGNTIYF. The rearrangement uses TRBV30 and TRBJ1-3; weak D call: TRBD1 (6 bases). There are 14 residues in the CDR3. Trimming took off 0 bases at V and 3 bases at J, with 9 bases between the two ends. CDR1 and CDR2 (germline): GTSNPN, SVGIG (reference sequence).

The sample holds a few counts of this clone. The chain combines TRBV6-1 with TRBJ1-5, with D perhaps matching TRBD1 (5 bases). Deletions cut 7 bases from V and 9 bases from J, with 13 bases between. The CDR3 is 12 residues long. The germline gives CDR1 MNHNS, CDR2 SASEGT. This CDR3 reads CASNPERGPQHF. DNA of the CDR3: TGTGCCAGCAACCCTGAAAGGGGGCCCCAGCATTTT.

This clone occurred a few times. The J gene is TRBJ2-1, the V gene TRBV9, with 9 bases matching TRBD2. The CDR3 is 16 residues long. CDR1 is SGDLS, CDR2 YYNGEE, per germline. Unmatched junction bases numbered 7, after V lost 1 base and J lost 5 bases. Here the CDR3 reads CASSVWRSGGNNEQFF. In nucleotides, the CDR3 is TGTGCCAGCAGCGTATGGCGTAGCGGGGGTAACAATGAGCAGTTCTTC.

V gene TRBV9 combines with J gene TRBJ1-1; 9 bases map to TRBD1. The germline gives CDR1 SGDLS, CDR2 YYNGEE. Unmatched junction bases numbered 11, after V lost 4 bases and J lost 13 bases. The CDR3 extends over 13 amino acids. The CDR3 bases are TGTGCCAGCAGCTCGGGACAGGGTAGCCCTGGTTTCTTT. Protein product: CASSSGQGSPGFF.

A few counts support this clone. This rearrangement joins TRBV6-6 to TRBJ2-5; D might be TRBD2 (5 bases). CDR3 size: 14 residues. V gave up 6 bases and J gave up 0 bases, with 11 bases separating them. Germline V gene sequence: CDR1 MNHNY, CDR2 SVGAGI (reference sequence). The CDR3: CASSPGLHQETQYF. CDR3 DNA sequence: TGTGCCAGCAGCCCCGGACTGCACCAAGAGACCCAGTACTTC.

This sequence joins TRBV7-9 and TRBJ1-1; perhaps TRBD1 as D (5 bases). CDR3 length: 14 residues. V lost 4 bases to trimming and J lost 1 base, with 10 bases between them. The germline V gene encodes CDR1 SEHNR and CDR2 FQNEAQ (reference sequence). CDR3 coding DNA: TGTGCCAGCAGCTCCACAGGACGGAACACTGAAGCTTTCTTT. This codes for CASSSTGRNTEAFF.

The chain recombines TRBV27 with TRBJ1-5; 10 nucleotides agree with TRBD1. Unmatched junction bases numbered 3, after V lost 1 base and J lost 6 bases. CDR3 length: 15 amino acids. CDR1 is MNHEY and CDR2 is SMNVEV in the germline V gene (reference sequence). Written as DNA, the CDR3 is TGTGCCAGCAGTTTATATGGGACAGGGGTTCAGCCCCAGCATTTT. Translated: CASSLYGTGVQPQHF.

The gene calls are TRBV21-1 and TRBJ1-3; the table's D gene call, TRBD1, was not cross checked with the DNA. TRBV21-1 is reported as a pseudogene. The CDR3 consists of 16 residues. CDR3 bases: TGTGCCAGCAGACTGGACAGGAGACGCTCTGGAAACACCATATATTTT. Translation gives CASRLDRRRSGNTIYF.

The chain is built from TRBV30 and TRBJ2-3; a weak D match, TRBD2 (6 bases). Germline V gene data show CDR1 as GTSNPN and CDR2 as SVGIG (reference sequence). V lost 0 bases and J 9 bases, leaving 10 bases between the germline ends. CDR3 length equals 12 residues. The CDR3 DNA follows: TGTGCCTGGAGTGTGGGGGGACGGACGCAGTATTTT. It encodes CAWSVGGRTQYF. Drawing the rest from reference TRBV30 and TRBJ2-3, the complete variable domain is SQTIHQWPATLVQPVGSPLSLECTVEGTSNPNLYWYRQAAGRGLQLLFYSVGIGQISSEVPQNLSASRPQDRQFILSSKKLLLSDSGFYLCAWSVGGRTQYFGPGTRLTVL.

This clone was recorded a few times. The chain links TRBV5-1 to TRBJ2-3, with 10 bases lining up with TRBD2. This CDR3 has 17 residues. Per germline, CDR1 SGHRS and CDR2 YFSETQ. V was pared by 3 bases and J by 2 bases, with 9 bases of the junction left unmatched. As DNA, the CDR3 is TGCGCCAGCAGCTCGTCCACCACTAGCGGGAACACAGATACGCAGTATTTT. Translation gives CASSSSTTSGNTDTQYF.